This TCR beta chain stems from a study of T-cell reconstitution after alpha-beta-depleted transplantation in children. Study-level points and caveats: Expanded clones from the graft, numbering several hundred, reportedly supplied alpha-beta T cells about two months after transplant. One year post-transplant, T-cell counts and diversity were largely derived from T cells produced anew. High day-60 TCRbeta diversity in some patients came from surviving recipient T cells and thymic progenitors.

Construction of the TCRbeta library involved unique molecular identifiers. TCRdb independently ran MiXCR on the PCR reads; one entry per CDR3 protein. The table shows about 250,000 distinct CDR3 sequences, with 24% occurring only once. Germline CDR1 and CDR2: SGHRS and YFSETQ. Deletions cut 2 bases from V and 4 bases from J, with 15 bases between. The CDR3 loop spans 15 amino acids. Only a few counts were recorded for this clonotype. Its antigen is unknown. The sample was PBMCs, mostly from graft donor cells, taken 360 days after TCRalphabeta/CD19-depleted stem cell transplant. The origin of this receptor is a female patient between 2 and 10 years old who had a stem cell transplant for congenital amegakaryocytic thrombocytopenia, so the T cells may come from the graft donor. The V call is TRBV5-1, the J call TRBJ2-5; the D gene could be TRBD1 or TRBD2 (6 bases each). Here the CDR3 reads CASSFPGAGRETQYF. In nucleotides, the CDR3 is TGCGCCAGCAGCTTTCCGGGGGCCGGCAGAGAGACCCAGTACTTC.